The T cell receptor (beta chain) described here comes from a study of beta chain features in type 1 diabetes. Overall study: Age, gender and cell yields were alike across patients and healthy donors.

Reverse transcribing all isolated RNA meant expressed TCRB transcripts were sequenced. The method was immunoSEQ multiplex PCR; TCRdb's version includes in-frame clones alone and lacks a portion of them. The sample gives 41,000 or so clones, approximately 62% of which show up once; roughly 1.7% is in the top ten. To note about this clone: Its specificity is not known.

The junction had 2 bases not matched to a gene; V was cut back by 6 bases and J by 8 bases. From germline, CDR1 is SNHLY and CDR2 FYNNEI. The CDR3 contains 11 residues. Study-wide results and caveats: Still unanswered here is whether HLA type influences TCRB rearrangement. Shortening of TCRB CDR3s, moderate but significant, appeared in all four CD4+ subsets of Type 1 diabetes patients. Among patients, naive, central memory and Treg TCRB repertoires appeared more similar than among healthy donors.

The receptor was derived from a man younger than 40 with type 1 diabetes. Some clones in this sample may be carry-over from other donors' samples. The chain carries TRBV2 and TRBJ1-1; TRBD1 aligns across 8 bases. Sequenced material: Tregs from blood. CDR3 nucleotides: TGTGCCAGCAGGGGGACAGGCGAAGCTTTCTTT. It yields the protein CASRGTGEAFF.